The present TCR beta chain was sequenced within a study of T cell responses to AZD1222 COVID-19 vaccine. Whole-study findings and limits: Vaccine-related CD4 TCRs covered spike, predominating at 160-218 and 743-854. At baseline, just six or seven AZD1222 recipients tested seropositive.

Germline CDR1 and CDR2: MNHEY and SVGAGI. This CDR3 is built from 13 residues. J lost 6 bases, V lost 6 bases, and 8 bases had no gene match. Clones were read by immunoSEQ multiplex PCR, and TCRdb kept only the in-frame ones, dropping some. The data contain roughly 120,000 clones, around 85% of them singletons. Note on this clone: Its cognate antigen is unknown.

The sequence came from an adult in good health. Here the sequenced sample was peripheral blood, taken on day 0 of AZD1222 vaccination. The V gene is TRBV6-5, the J gene TRBJ2-7, with 7 bases aligning to TRBD2. The CDR3 spells CASREAGASEQYF. The DNA of the CDR3 is TGTGCCAGCAGAGAGGCGGGAGCGTCCGAGCAGTACTTC.